These T cell receptor beta chains were read from a single sample in a study of cytomegalovirus exposure and HLA in healthy donors. Using immunoSEQ multiplex PCR, the repertoire was profiled, and TCRdb retains in-frame clones only, with some absent. The data show around 130,000 clones, approximately 85% seen once. Sequenced input: PBMCs. The receptor set was obtained from a woman aged 30 to 39 in good health and CMV-seropositive. Both conserved end residues are part of each CDR3. The D gene is left open where the match is weak. The size of a clone is reported for some rows only, either as once, few or many, or as a class for expanded clones.

v_gene,abundance,d_gene,j_gene,CDR3nt,CDR3aa
TRBV5-8,-,-,TRBJ1-3,TGTGCCAGCAGCTTGCACGGGGGCTCTGGAAACACCATATATTTT,CASSLHGGSGNTIYF
TRBV27,-,-,TRBJ2-7,TGTGCCAGCAGTTTAATAGCCAGGGATGACGAGCAGTACTTC,CASSLIARDDEQYF
TRBV29-1,-,TRBD2,TRBJ2-1,TGCACCTCGGGCGGGGGGAACAATGAGCAGTTCTTC,CTSGGGNNEQFF
TRBV10-3,-,-,TRBJ1-2,TGTGCCATCAGTGAGTCGTACAGGGCGGCCTATGGCTACACCTTC,CAISESYRAAYGYTF
TRBV6-5,-,-,TRBJ1-1,TGTGCCAGCAGTTACGGTGGCCGCAACACTGAAGCTTTCTTT,CASSYGGRNTEAFF
TRBV11-2,-,TRBD2,TRBJ2-1,TGTGCCAGCAGCCCCCGGGACTATTACAATGAGCAGTTCTTC,CASSPRDYYNEQFF
TRBV4-1,once,TRBD2,TRBJ2-7,TGCGCCAGCAGCCTTCTAGCGGGAGAATCCTACGAGCAGTACTTC,CASSLLAGESYEQYF
TRBV7-9,-,TRBD2,TRBJ2-1,TGTGCCAGCAGTCTTAGCGGGAGCTCCTACAATGAGCAGTTCTTC,CASSLSGSSYNEQFF
TRBV5-1,-,TRBD1,TRBJ1-1,TGCGCCAGCAGCCGCGGGGACAGGGGGCTTTCGTGGAACACTGAAGCTTTCTTT,CASSRGDRGLSWNTEAFF
TRBV7-3,-,-,TRBJ2-5,TGTGCCAGCAGCTTAAAGGGGAGGGGGTACCAAGAGACCCAGTACTTC,CASSLKGRGYQETQYF
TRBV28,-,-,TRBJ1-1,TGTGCCAGCATTTCTTACAACAGGAACACTGAAGCTTTCTTT,CASISYNRNTEAFF
TRBV2,-,-,TRBJ1-6,TGTGCCAGCAGCCAGGATAGCTCCTATAATTCACCCCTCCACTTT,CASSQDSSYNSPLHF
TRBV16,once,-,TRBJ2-6,TGTGCCAGCAGGCCCCACCCGGCTGGGGCCAACGTCCTGACTTTC,CASRPHPAGANVLTF
TRBV5-1,-,-,TRBJ2-3,TGCGCCAGCAGCTCTGGGCAGGCCACAGATACGCAGTATTTT,CASSSGQATDTQYF
TRBV27,-,-,TRBJ2-5,TGTGCCAGCAGGTCCGACAGCCAAGAGACCCAGTACTTC,CASRSDSQETQYF
TRBV28,-,TRBD1,TRBJ1-1,TGTGCCAGCAGTTACAGGGGGCACACTGAAGCTTTCTTT,CASSYRGHTEAFF
TRBV10-2,-,-,TRBJ2-7,TGCGCCAGCAGTGACGGGACACATGGTGGCGAGCAGTACTTC,CASSDGTHGGEQYF
TRBV19,few,-,TRBJ2-1,TGTGCCAGTAGTATAGCAGACTCGAAGGCGCCTGAGCAGTTCTTC,CASSIADSKAPEQFF
TRBV29-1,-,-,TRBJ2-5,TGCAGCGTGGACTCGAGAGAGACCCAGTACTTC,CSVDSRETQYF
TRBV7-9,-,-,TRBJ1-2,TGTGCCAGCAGCCTCTCCGGGTCCAGCGCTACCTTC,CASSLSGSSATF
TRBV29-1,-,-,TRBJ2-7,TGCAGCGGCTTGGGGGGCGGGAGCTCCTACGAGCAGTACTTC,CSGLGGGSSYEQYF
TRBV9,-,-,TRBJ1-1,TGTGCCAGCAGCGTAAATCACGAGGACACTGAAGCTTTCTTT,CASSVNHEDTEAFF
TRBV9,-,-,TRBJ1-6,TGTGCCAGCAGCGTAATCGACAGTAATTCACCCCTCCACTTT,CASSVIDSNSPLHF
TRBV6-5,-,-,TRBJ1-5,TGTGCCAGCACCCCGGTAGGGGGCAATCAGCCCCAGCATTTT,CASTPVGGNQPQHF